A selection of T cell receptor beta chains follows, all from one sample in a study of blood T cell repertoires in COVID-19. Profiled with immunoSEQ multiplex PCR; TCRdb holds only in-frame clones, not every one. Of roughly 250,000 clones listed, nearly 85% were seen once; the top ten hold 8% to 9.5%. Specimen: peripheral blood. These receptors all come from a human donor in a cohort sampled during active COVID-19. The CDR3 runs from the conserved cysteine through the conserved F or W. A D gene is named only where the DNA matches it firmly. A row's size may be missing; if present it is once, few, many or a size class.

D,size,J,V,CDR3,DNA
NA,NA,TRBJ2-1,TRBV29-1,CSVEMDIFYNEQFF,TGCAGCGTTGAGATGGACATCTTTTACAATGAGCAGTTCTTC
TRBD1,NA,TRBJ1-5,TRBV5-6,CASSALQGRGNQPQHF,TGTGCCAGCAGCGCCCTACAGGGGAGAGGCAATCAGCCCCAGCATTTT
TRBD1,NA,TRBJ1-3,TRBV19,CASTPRGGQGVGNTIYF,TGTGCCAGTACCCCTAGGGGGGGACAGGGAGTTGGAAACACCATATATTTT
NA,NA,TRBJ2-3,TRBV9,CASSVIDGGYTDTQYF,TGTGCCAGCAGCGTAATCGATGGCGGATACACAGATACGCAGTATTTT
TRBD1,NA,TRBJ1-6,TRBV5-1,CASSSLDRGRNSPLHF,TGCGCCAGCAGCTCCTTGGACAGGGGGCGTAATTCACCCCTCCACTTT
TRBD2,NA,TRBJ2-1,TRBV10-1,CASSDGASGYNEQFF,TGCGCCAGCAGTGATGGGGCTAGCGGGTACAATGAGCAGTTCTTC
TRBD1,once,TRBJ1-1,TRBV6-6,CASALGQGTEAFF,TGTGCCAGCGCTCTCGGACAGGGCACTGAAGCTTTCTTT
TRBD1,NA,TRBJ2-2,TRBV3-1/TRBV3-2,CASSHLRGRGNTGELFF,TGTGCCAGCAGCCACCTCAGGGGGCGCGGGAACACCGGGGAGCTGTTTTTT
TRBD2,NA,TRBJ2-1,TRBV29-1,CSVGGRALYNEQFF,TGCAGCGTTGGCGGGAGGGCCTTGTACAATGAGCAGTTCTTC
NA,NA,TRBJ2-3,TRBV6-5,CASSPGLYTDTQYF,TGTGCCAGCAGTCCCGGACTGTACACAGATACGCAGTATTTT
TRBD2,NA,TRBJ2-7,TRBV25-1,CASSESITSGISYEQYF,TGTGCCAGCAGTGAATCTATTACTAGCGGGATCTCCTACGAGCAGTACTTC
TRBD1,NA,TRBJ1-5,TRBV28,CASSLNQGAAIQPQHF,TGTGCCAGCAGTTTAAATCAGGGGGCGGCAATCCAGCCCCAGCATTTT
NA,once,TRBJ2-5,TRBV10-3,CAITPGVRRETQYF,TGTGCCATCACCCCGGGAGTGAGGCGAGAGACCCAGTACTTC
NA,NA,TRBJ1-6,TRBV13,CASSLAGGGSPLHF,TGTGCCAGCAGCTTAGCGGGGGGTGGTTCACCCCTCCACTTT
TRBD2,NA,TRBJ2-2,TRBV18,CASSPLRLAGGVSGELFF,TGTGCCAGCTCACCACTCCGACTAGCGGGAGGGGTCTCCGGGGAGCTGTTTTTT
TRBD1,NA,TRBJ2-5,TRBV18,CASSLNILFGTVQETQYF,TGTGCCAGCTCACTAAATATTCTCTTCGGGACAGTTCAAGAGACCCAGTACTTC
NA,NA,TRBJ1-2,TRBV9,CASSVNSYGYTF,TGTGCCAGCAGCGTAAACAGCTATGGCTACACCTTC
TRBD1,NA,TRBJ1-6,TRBV19,CASSLKGQGKGSPLHF,TGTGCCAGTAGTTTAAAAGGACAGGGGAAAGGATCACCCCTCCACTTT
TRBD1,NA,TRBJ1-6,TRBV4-3,CASSQDRAGGESPLHF,TGCGCCAGCAGCCAAGATCGTGCAGGGGGCGAATCACCCCTCCACTTT
NA,NA,TRBJ2-7,TRBV18,CASSPLGRGISYEQYF,TGTGCCAGCTCACCCTTAGGGCGGGGTATATCCTACGAGCAGTACTTC
TRBD2,few,TRBJ2-2,TRBV10-1,CASSPGLTGTGELFF,TGCGCCAGCAGTCCGGGACTAACTGGAACCGGGGAGCTGTTTTTT
NA,NA,TRBJ2-6,TRBV7-9,CASSLFISGANVLTF,TGTGCCAGCAGCTTATTTATCTCTGGGGCCAACGTCCTGACTTTC